The TCR beta chain described here comes from a study of T cells expressing NK-cell markers. Study-wide context: Most of the eight sequenced donors tested HCMV-seropositive; one tested seronegative.

As to this clonotype: Its antigen is not identified.

What made the TCR beta cDNA was 5'RACE template switching with UMIs. Using the 5' RACE reads, TCRdb records one entry per CDR3 protein without DNA. With some 110,000 distinct CDR3 sequences in the sample, the ten largest clones hold roughly 20%. Study-wide points: Specificity for HCMV among expanded NKG2C+ T cell clones was not established. Once again these clonotypes came out on top in the CD3+CD56-NKG2C+ fraction of a handful of donors.

This TCR was sampled from a woman between 18 and 70 years old in good health. The sample comprised blood T cells: a sorted CD56 or NKG2C T cell subset, CD4+ or CD8+ T cells, or bulk PBMC T cells (not recorded which).

This CDR3 is CASRAQLRDEKLFF. J is TRBJ1-4 and V is TRBV7-9. CDR1 is SEHNR, CDR2 FQNEAQ, per germline (reference sequence). This CDR3 contains 14 residues.